This TCR beta chain was documented in a study of shared clonotypes between healthy human individuals (dated by TCRdb to 2020 to 2021). Regarding the complete study: A few men and two women, aged 18 to 49 years, made up the cohort. For each donor, CD4 naive and CD4 memory were each given three plates, CD8 naive was given two plates, and CD8 memory was given one plate. To estimate repertoire size and how much clonotypes are shared between individuals, the study performed deep sequencing of blood TCR repertoires from five healthy adults. To increase sequencing depth and limit assay-specific biases, different laboratories used diverse techniques to prepare libraries and sequence TCR repertoires. Per donor, leukapheresis produced somewhere between about 0.8 and 9 billion PBMCs.

Using the deep immunoSEQ assay, multiplex PCR amplified TCR CDR3 regions from genomic DNA. For each cell subset, the extracted genomic DNA was distributed evenly across all wells of several immunoSEQ 96-well plates, and each plate served as one replicate. For sorted subsets, approximately 190 ng of genomic DNA, equivalent to 25,000 to 35,000 T cell genomes, went into each replicate PCR. The purified libraries were quantified using a Qubit 3.0 fluorometer, sized with a Bioanalyzer 2100, and then quantified again using the KAPA Library Quantification kit. Every immunoSEQ 96-well plate was sequenced on a separate single-read 150-cycle Illumina NextSeq 550 flow cell. Concerning the study's data processing: The immunoSEQ output contained only junctional sequences without quality scores, so filtering could not match that applied to full-length reads. Sequences were annotated with PyIR, a Python wrapper for IgBLAST v1.9, and V/J genes and CDR3 were assigned using IMGT germline references. Reads were removed for weak V/J assignments (E-value above 1e-6), missing CDR3, stop codons, out-of-frame junctions, or ambiguous translated residues. A V3J clonotype was defined by an identical inferred V gene, J gene, and CDR3 amino acid sequence. Percentage overlap between repertoires was calculated by dividing the number of shared unique clonotypes by the size of the smaller repertoire. Three approaches were used to assess repertoire richness: RTK rarefaction, the Chao1 estimator, and Recon v2.1 estimates of unobserved clonotypes. OLGA was used to compute generation probabilities for all TCRbeta clonotypes that the gDNA method yielded from a few donors. TCRdb mirrors the immuneACCESS table, restricted to in-frame sequences. Some clones are absent from its copies; in checked studies, under half trace to an unresolved V gene, and the reason for the others is unknown. V and J calls and clone size are given by that table; D and trimming were obtained from the DNA. This sample has about 1.1 million clones in its table, and around 82% of those were observed once. The top ten constitute 0.61% of the sample.

On this clone itself: What antigen it recognizes has not been identified. No much larger clonotype is one base removed from it; base qualities were not supplied.

Results and caveats for the whole study, not just this receptor: Across several donors, approximately 4.9% of naive CD4, 3.5% of naive CD8, 2.3% of memory CD4, and over 0.35% of memory CD8 clonotypes were shared. Pairwise subsampling indicated that sequencing depth was expected to affect the degree of clonotype sharing among donors. The small number of donors limited the genetic and exposure-history diversity represented. Estimated clonotype richness was generally larger for naive than for memory subsets. Higher generation probabilities were observed for clonotypes shared by all four sorted-subset donors than for non-shared clonotypes. Sampling was limited to blood, and TCR repertoires in tissue likely differ from TCR repertoires in blood. Rarefaction of sorted-subset datasets indicated incomplete sequencing despite the large sequencing depth.

The donors were healthy, HIV-negative adults who had no recently reported acute infections or vaccinations. Only Caucasian adults living in Nashville, Tennessee, USA were represented among the donors. CD4+ T cells were enriched by magnetic negative selection, after which naive cells were positively selected on CD45RA and the negative fraction was taken as the memory subset. After blood collection by leukapheresis, PBMCs were isolated using Ficoll-Histopaque density gradient centrifugation and then cryopreserved in the vapor phase of liquid nitrogen. Purity and quantity of every magnetically sorted T cell population were checked by analytical flow cytometry. Genomic DNA was isolated from every sorted fraction and measured by UV absorbance on a Nanodrop 2000c. CDR3 length: 15 amino acids, cysteine to phenylalanine. This entry keeps only the CDR3 DNA: 45 bases, framed from base 1. The germline V gene specifies MGHDK as CDR1 and SYGVNS as CDR2.

The sequence derives from a young man in good health. Some clones in this sample may be carry-over from other donors' samples. Sequenced: memory CD4+ T cells from PBMCs. The intended sense of this specimen's cell subset or site label: CD45RA-negative fraction. The chain links TRBV25-1 with TRBJ2-5, with the D segment identity uncertain. The DNA matches TRBJ2-7 better at its end, which makes the J call doubtful. In nucleotide form, the sequence is TGTGCCAGCAGTGAAGGTGGACGTTCCTCCTACGAGCAGTACTTC. It is translated as CASSEGGRSSYEQYF.